Described below is a single T cell receptor beta chain sequence and its context. Its antigen is unidentified. This record comes from a study of cytotoxic CD8 clonotypes in ibrutinib-treated CLL. Overall study: Partial responses numbered some 25 and complete responses 2; after a median about 68 months, 14 stayed remitted and some twelve progressed.

Findings and limits, study-wide: Clonality went up at the time of ibrutinib response, stayed stable in sustained remission, and later dropped back toward its baseline level at progression.

Target depth was 1 in 200,000 to 1 in 1 million T cells, about 10x per clonotype. This table comes from immunoSEQ multiplex PCR, and its TCRdb copy is limited to in-frame clones, with some not included. The data hold 130,000 to 150,000 clones, with 75% to 95% observed a single time. The receptor's source is a human donor with chronic lymphocytic leukemia. Sample: PBMCs, taken after 12 months of ibrutinib treatment.

CDR3 region: CASSRAVADYEQYF. The CDR3 DNA is TGTGCCAGCAGCCGAGCGGTGGCAGACTACGAGCAGTACTTC. J is TRBJ2-7 and V is TRBV7-9; weak D call: TRBD2 (5 bases). Looked up from germline, CDR1 is SEHNR and CDR2 is FQNEAQ (reference sequence). This CDR3 spans 14 amino acids. V shed 5 bases and J shed 3 bases, with 14 bases lying between them.